Below, one T cell receptor (beta chain) is given with its context. The entry originates in a study of shared clonotypes between healthy human individuals. Germline V gives CDR1 MNHEY, CDR2 SMNVEV (reference sequence). The V and J ends lost 5 bases and 8 bases respectively, with 16 bases between them. CDR3 length: 14 residues. Profiling relied on immunoSEQ multiplex PCR, and the TCRdb table lists in-frame clones only, not all of them. The data show some 2.4 million clones, with more than 85% seen just once and approximately 0.35% held by the top ten. The source of this sequence is a man between 18 and 29 years old in good health. Some clones in this sample may be carry-over from other donors' samples. The chain has TRBV27 and TRBJ2-1; D may correspond to TRBD1 or TRBD2 (5 bases each). Sequenced sample: naive CD4+ T cells from PBMCs. The subset denotes: CD45RA+ positively selected. The CDR3 sequence: CASSLGRLRDEQFF. The CDR3 DNA reads TGTGCCAGCAGTCTGGGACGCCTTCGCGATGAGCAGTTCTTC.